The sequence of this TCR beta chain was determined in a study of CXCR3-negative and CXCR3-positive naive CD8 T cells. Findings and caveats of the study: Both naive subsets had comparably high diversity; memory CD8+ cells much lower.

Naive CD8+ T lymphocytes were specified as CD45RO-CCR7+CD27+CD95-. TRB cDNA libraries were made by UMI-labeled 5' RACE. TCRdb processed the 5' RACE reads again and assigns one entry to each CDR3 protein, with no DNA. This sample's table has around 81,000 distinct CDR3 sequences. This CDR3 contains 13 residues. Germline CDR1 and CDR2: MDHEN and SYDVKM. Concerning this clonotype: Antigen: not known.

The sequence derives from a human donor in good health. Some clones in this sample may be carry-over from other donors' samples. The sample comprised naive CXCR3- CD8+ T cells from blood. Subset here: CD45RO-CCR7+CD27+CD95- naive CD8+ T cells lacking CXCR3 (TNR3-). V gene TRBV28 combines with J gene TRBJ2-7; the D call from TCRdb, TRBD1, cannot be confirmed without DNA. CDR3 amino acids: CASRDNPTYEQYF.